This T cell receptor beta chain was documented in a study of graft-versus-host responses after intestinal transplantation. Method: immunoSEQ multiplex PCR; TCRdb's copy keeps in-frame clones and lacks some. The sample records about 150,000 clones, 80% to 95% being singletons. About this clone itself: Its antigen remains unknown.

V was cut by 3 bases and J by 2 bases, with 11 bases left in between. The CDR3 extends over 14 amino acids. The germline gives CDR1 LNHDA, CDR2 SQIVND (reference sequence). The clonotype comes from a human donor who received an intestinal transplant. The chain carries TRBV19 and TRBJ2-7, with D maybe TRBD1 (7 bases). The sequencing here drew on unstimulated CD4+ T cells sorted from spleen or lymph node cells, taken before intestinal transplant. CDR3 bases: TGTGCCAGTAGTATTCAGGGGGGAGCCTACGAGCAGTACTTC. This encodes CASSIQGGAYEQYF.